The 3 T cell receptor beta chains in this list originate from one sample, sequenced in a study of CD8+ T cells in alopecia areata. Following RNA extraction, reverse transcription yielded cDNA that acted as the sequencing template. Generated by immunoSEQ multiplex PCR, the TCRdb table keeps only in-frame clones and is missing some. This sample has about 180,000 clones; around 60% occur once, and the top ten carry roughly 14%. The sequenced sample was CD4+ T cells sorted from blood, obtained at week 0. The receptors were gathered from a human donor with alopecia areata.

The chain carries TRBV14 and TRBJ2-1; D is uncertain. There are 15 residues in the CDR3. Germline values: CDR1 SGHDN, CDR2 FVKESK. V was cut by 1 base and J by 4 bases, with 11 bases left in between. In DNA, the CDR3 is TGTGCCAGCAGCCAAGGAGTAAACAAATACAATGAGCAGTTCTTC. Protein product: CASSQGVNKYNEQFF.

This rearrangement joins TRBV15 to TRBJ2-3; D is undetermined. CDR1 LNHNV and CDR2 YYDKDF come from the germline V gene (reference sequence). Deletions cut 2 bases from V and 2 bases from J, with 2 bases between. CDR3 length: 12 amino acids. The CDR3 sequence: CATSRITDTQYF. CDR3 DNA: TGTGCCACCAGCAGAATCACAGATACGCAGTATTTT.

This clone is a singleton in its sample. The chain carries TRBV11-2 and TRBJ2-4, with D possibly being TRBD1 or TRBD2 (5 bases each). Germline V gene data show CDR1 as SGHAT and CDR2 as FQNNGV. V gave up 1 base and J gave up 10 bases, with 5 bases separating them. This CDR3 spans 11 amino acids. For the CDR3, the DNA is TGTGCCAGCAGCTTAGGGGGGATTCAGTACTTC. This translates into CASSLGGIQYF.